In this sample, the clone carrying this T cell receptor (beta chain) turned up once. As yet, its antigen is unknown. This record comes from a study of shared clonotypes between healthy human individuals. Findings of the study overall: Clonotypes shared by all four sorted-subset donors had higher generation probabilities than non-shared clonotypes.

V lost 4 bases, J lost 9 bases, and 11 bases stayed unmatched. Germline V lookup: CDR1 SGHDT, CDR2 YYEEEE. This CDR3 region has 14 residues. Data came from immunoSEQ multiplex PCR; TCRdb stores just in-frame clones and leaves some out. Found here are roughly 1,000,000 clones, about 80% of them singletons; the top ten hold under 0.65%. The chain joins TRBV5-6 to TRBJ1-1; 8 nucleotides match TRBD1. The source material was memory CD4+ T cells from PBMCs. Noted subset: CD45RA-negative fraction. The TCR comes from a man between 18 and 35 years old in good health. Some clones in this sample may be carry-over from other donors' samples. CDR3 loop: CASSLAGQGAKAFF. Written as DNA, the CDR3 is TGTGCCAGCAGCCTGGCGGGGCAGGGGGCGAAAGCTTTCTTT.